This TCR beta chain was sequenced in a study of blood T cell repertoires in COVID-19. The CDR3 loop spans 17 amino acids. Germline lookup yields CDR1 LNHDA and CDR2 SQIVND (reference sequence). Trimming at V came to 2 bases and at J to 4 bases, leaving 10 bases not matched to a gene. The protocol was immunoSEQ multiplex PCR, while the TCRdb copy is restricted to in-frame clones and leaves out a portion. The table lists approximately 390,000 clones, 90% of them singletons, with 6.5% to 7% in the top ten. V is TRBV19 and J is TRBJ1-5; 8 bases fit TRBD1. The source material was peripheral blood. The receptor was isolated from a man aged 18 to 30 with active or convalescent COVID-19. The CDR3 loop is CASSISDGGDRNQPQHF. CDR3 nucleotides: TGTGCCAGTAGTATAAGCGATGGAGGGGACAGGAATCAGCCCCAGCATTTT.